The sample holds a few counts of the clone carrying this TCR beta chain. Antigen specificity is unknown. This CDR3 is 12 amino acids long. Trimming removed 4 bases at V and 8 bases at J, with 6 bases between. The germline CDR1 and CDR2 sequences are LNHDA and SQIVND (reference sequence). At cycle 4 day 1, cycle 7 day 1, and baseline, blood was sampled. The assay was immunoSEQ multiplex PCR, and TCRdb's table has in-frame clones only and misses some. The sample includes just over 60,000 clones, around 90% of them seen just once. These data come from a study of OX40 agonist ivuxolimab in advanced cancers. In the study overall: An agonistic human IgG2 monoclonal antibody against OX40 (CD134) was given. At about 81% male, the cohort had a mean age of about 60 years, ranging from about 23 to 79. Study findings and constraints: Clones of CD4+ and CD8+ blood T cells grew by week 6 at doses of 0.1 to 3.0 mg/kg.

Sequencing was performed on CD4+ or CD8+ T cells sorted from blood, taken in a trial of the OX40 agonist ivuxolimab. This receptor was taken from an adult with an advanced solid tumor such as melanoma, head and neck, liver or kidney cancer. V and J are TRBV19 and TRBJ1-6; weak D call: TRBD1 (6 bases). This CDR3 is CASSTGDSPLHF. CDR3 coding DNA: TGTGCCAGTAGTACAGGGGATTCACCCCTCCACTTT.